These T cell receptor beta chains were read from a single sample in a study of blood T cell repertoires in COVID-19. This table comes from immunoSEQ multiplex PCR, and its TCRdb copy is limited to in-frame clones, with some not included. The data show 60,000 to 85,000 clones, with 80% to 90% seen just once and around 29% held by the top ten. The sequenced material came from peripheral blood. These receptors were taken from a woman older than 75 with active or convalescent COVID-19. The CDR3 runs from the conserved cysteine through the conserved F or W. A D gene is named only where the DNA matches it firmly. Clone size is not always given. Where it is, it says once, few, many or a class for expanded clones.

-	TRBV18	-	TRBJ1-1	CASSPPQALTRPNTEAFF	TGTGCCAGCTCACCACCACAGGCGCTTACCCGGCCTAACACTGAAGCTTTCTTT
once	TRBV5-1	-	TRBJ2-7	CASSLDSTNSYEQYF	TGCGCCAGCAGCTTGGACAGCACCAATTCCTACGAGCAGTACTTC
-	TRBV6-5	-	TRBJ2-3	CASSYPGQLSTQYF	TGTGCCAGCAGTTACCCCGGACAGTTGAGTACGCAGTATTTT
once	TRBV30	TRBD1	TRBJ1-1	CAWETGAGTEAFF	TGTGCCTGGGAGACAGGGGCGGGCACTGAAGCTTTCTTT
-	TRBV6-5	-	TRBJ2-1	CASSYFGGPYNEQFF	TGTGCCAGCAGTTACTTCGGGGGGCCTTACAATGAGCAGTTCTTC
-	TRBV28	TRBD2	TRBJ2-4	CASRTPGLASPIFKNIQYF	TGTGCCAGCAGAACTCCGGGACTAGCGTCACCTATCTTCAAAAACATTCAGTACTTC
-	TRBV7-9	TRBD2	TRBJ2-7	CASSASGGGGQYF	TGTGCCAGCAGCGCAAGCGGGGGCGGGGGGCAGTACTTC
-	TRBV7-3	TRBD2	TRBJ2-2	CASSNLAGANTGELFF	TGTGCCAGCAGCAACCTAGCGGGGGCGAACACCGGGGAGCTGTTTTTT
-	TRBV6-6	TRBD1	TRBJ2-7	CASTQGQGAHEQYF	TGTGCCAGCACCCAAGGACAGGGGGCTCACGAGCAGTACTTC
-	TRBV10-2	-	TRBJ2-5	CASRDYQETQYF	TGCGCCAGCAGGGACTACCAAGAGACCCAGTACTTC
few	TRBV19	TRBD1	TRBJ1-2	CASSLPRDRDGYTF	TGTGCCAGTAGTCTACCCAGGGACAGGGATGGCTACACCTTC
-	TRBV7-2	-	TRBJ2-5	CASSRGGRETQYF	TGTGCCAGCAGCCGGGGTGGACGAGAGACCCAGTACTTC
-	TRBV6-2/TRBV6-3	-	TRBJ2-1	CASSSYDNEQFF	TGTGCCAGCAGTTCCTACGACAATGAGCAGTTCTTC
-	TRBV10-3	-	TRBJ1-1	CAISGDWNTEAFF	TGTGCCATCAGTGGAGACTGGAACACTGAAGCTTTCTTT
-	TRBV30	TRBD2	TRBJ2-5	CAWSVVAGRQETQYF	TGTGCCTGGAGTGTAGTAGCGGGGAGGCAAGAGACCCAGTACTTC
-	TRBV14	-	TRBJ2-1	CASSQEPSLVEQFF	TGTGCCAGCAGCCAAGAACCTAGCTTGGTTGAGCAGTTCTTC
-	TRBV10-3	TRBD2	TRBJ2-2	CAISATSGVAGDTGELFF	TGTGCCATCAGTGCGACTAGCGGGGTCGCGGGTGACACCGGGGAGCTGTTTTTT